This T cell receptor (beta chain) was documented in a study of T cells after yellow fever vaccination. Study results and caveats: The appearance of a small share of clonotypes in both CD4 and CD8 compartments was observed.

The sample holds a few counts of this clonotype. What it recognizes is unknown. Trimming at V came to 7 bases and at J to 5 bases, leaving 5 bases not matched to a gene. CDR1 is SGHRS and CDR2 is YFSETQ in the germline V gene. The CDR3 is 13 amino acids. TCRdb independently ran MiXCR on the 5' RACE reads; one entry per CDR3 protein. The table shows 350,000 or so distinct CDR3 sequences, with less than 9.5% occurring only once. This TCR was recovered from a man between 18 and 29 years old who received the YFV17D yellow fever vaccine. V is TRBV5-1 and J is TRBJ2-5; TRBD1 matches at 10 bases. The sequenced sample was PBMCs, obtained more than 35 days after the first yellow fever vaccination. CDR3 region: CASATGGSETQYF. For the CDR3, the DNA is TGCGCCAGCGCGACAGGGGGCAGTGAGACCCAGTACTTC. The entire variable domain, with the rest obtained from reference TRBV5-1 and TRBJ2-5, is as follows: KAGVTQTPRYLIKTRGQQVTLSCSPISGHRSVSWYQQTPGQGLQFLFEYFSETQRNKGNFPGRFSGRQFSNSRSEMNVSTLELGDSALYLCASATGGSETQYFGPGTRLLVL.